These 14 T cell receptor beta chains share one sample of origin, sequenced in a study of blood T cell repertoires in COVID-19. The table came from immunoSEQ multiplex PCR; TCRdb's copy has only in-frame clones and leaves some out. Of roughly 130,000 clones in the sample, about 80% are singletons; the top ten hold about 9.2%. The sequenced material came from PBMCs or T cells enriched from blood (not recorded which). These receptors all come from a man aged 45-65 years who had recovered from COVID-19.

The V gene is TRBV28, the J gene TRBJ1-2, with TRBD1 matching over 8 bases. Germline values: CDR1 MDHEN, CDR2 SYDVKM. The length of the CDR3 is 12 residues. V lost 6 bases, J lost 8 bases, and 5 bases stayed unmatched. For the CDR3, the DNA is TGTGCCAGCAGGCACAGGGGGGTAGGCTACACCTTC. It yields the protein CASRHRGVGYTF.

This clone was detected a few times. The chain carries TRBV6-6 and TRBJ2-2; 7 bases fit TRBD1. CDR3 length equals 14 residues. The germline V gene has CDR1 MNHNY and CDR2 SVGAGI (reference sequence). The V segment lost 5 bases and the J segment 6 bases; nucleotides outside the gene matches: 6. The CDR3, as DNA: TGTGCCAGCAGTCTAAACAGGGGCCCCGGGGAGCTGTTTTTT. Translation gives CASSLNRGPGELFF.

This sequence joins TRBV19 and TRBJ2-3, with D possibly matching TRBD2 (6 bases). CDR3 length: 15 residues. Per germline, CDR1 LNHDA and CDR2 SQIVND (reference sequence). V was trimmed by 4 bases and J by 2 bases, leaving 13 bases between them. CDR3 nucleotides: TGTGCCAGTAGTAGGAGGGGTGGGGACACAGATACGCAGTATTTT. Residues: CASSRRGGDTDTQYF.

The rearrangement links TRBV5-4 to TRBJ1-3; 8 bases line up with TRBD1. The CDR3 sequence is 15 residues long. The ends lost 1 base at V and 3 bases at J; junction bases unmatched: 3. Looked up from germline, CDR1 is SGHNT and CDR2 is YYREEE (reference sequence). In DNA, the CDR3 is TGTGCCAGCAGCTTGCAGGGGGCTTATGGAAACACCATATATTTT. It specifies CASSLQGAYGNTIYF.

This chain uses TRBV25-1 with TRBJ1-1; D not resolved. The V gene's germline CDR1 is MGHDK and CDR2 SYGVNS. The CDR3 is 13 amino acids. V lost 8 bases and J lost 3, with 13 bases in between. The CDR3 DNA reads TGTGCCAGCGCGCGGGCGCGGGACACTGAAGCTTTCTTT. Protein product: CASARARDTEAFF.

The chain couples TRBV6-1 to TRBJ1-3, with TRBD1 matching 7 bases. CDR3 size: 17 residues. The trim removed 4 bases at V and 0 bases at J, leaving 9 bases unmatched. Germline-derived CDR1 and CDR2 are MNHNS and SASEGT. The CDR3 is CASSAGYRGNSGNTIYF. The CDR3, as DNA: TGTGCCAGCAGTGCCGGATACAGGGGAAACTCTGGAAACACCATATATTTT.

The chain recombines TRBV5-5 with TRBJ2-1; TRBD2 matches 7 bases. Germline CDR1 is SGHKS and CDR2 is YYEKEE (reference sequence). V was pared by 0 bases and J by 6 bases, with 6 bases of the junction left unmatched. This CDR3 region has 15 residues. In DNA, the CDR3 is TGTGCCAGCAGCTTGGAAGCCCGCGGGAGCAATGAGCAGTTCTTC. Its protein product is CASSLEARGSNEQFF.

This sequence joins TRBV6-5 and TRBJ2-5; 7 bases are a match to TRBD2. CDR3 length: 15 residues. V was clipped by 7 bases and J by 5 bases; unmatched bases: 13. CDR1 and CDR2 (germline): MNHEY, SVGAGI. CDR3 DNA sequence: TGTGCCAGCAATCTTCTCGGGGGGAAGGAGGAGACCCAGTACTTC. This encodes CASNLLGGKEETQYF.

This sequence joins TRBV19 and TRBJ2-1; D is perhaps TRBD2 (5 bases). The CDR3 runs to 12 residues. V was shortened by 6 bases and J by 10 bases, with 13 bases between the two germline ends. From germline, CDR1 is LNHDA and CDR2 SQIVND (reference sequence). CDR3: CASRSRSGEQFF. The CDR3 DNA reads TGTGCCAGTAGAAGCAGGTCGGGGGAGCAGTTCTTC.

The V gene is TRBV5-1, the J gene TRBJ2-3; no clear D gene. CDR3 length equals 15 residues. Trimming shortened V by 0 bases and J by 2 bases, and 10 bases separated the two germline ends. Germline assignment: CDR1 SGHRS and CDR2 YFSETQ. The CDR3 reads CASSLGSGSTDTQYF. The CDR3 DNA reads as TGCGCCAGCAGCTTGGGGTCAGGATCCACAGATACGCAGTATTTT. The variable domain in full, with the rest retrieved from reference TRBV5-1 and TRBJ2-3, is KAGVTQTPRYLIKTRGQQVTLSCSPISGHRSVSWYQQTPGQGLQFLFEYFSETQRNKGNFPGRFSGRQFSNSRSEMNVSTLELGDSALYLCASSLGSGSTDTQYFGPGTRLTVL.

This chain links TRBV7-2 with TRBJ1-2, with 7 bases aligning to TRBD1. Germline V gene data show CDR1 as SGHTA and CDR2 as FQGNSA. This CDR3 spans 14 amino acids. The junction had 3 bases not matched to a gene; V was cut back by 3 bases and J by 2 bases. The CDR3 DNA sequence: TGTGCCAGCAGCTTGTTGACAGGGAACTATGGCTACACCTTC. Translation: CASSLLTGNYGYTF.

This clone was observed a few times. This chain uses TRBV5-1 with TRBJ1-1, with 7 bases aligning to TRBD1. The CDR3 runs to 15 residues. CDR1 and CDR2 (germline): SGHRS, YFSETQ. Trimming at V came to 4 bases and at J to 0 bases, leaving 6 bases not matched to a gene. CDR3 DNA sequence: TGCGCCAGCAGCGGGGACAGTTCCATGAACACTGAAGCTTTCTTT. Its translation: CASSGDSSMNTEAFF. Full variable domain (rest looked up from reference TRBV5-1 and TRBJ1-1): KAGVTQTPRYLIKTRGQQVTLSCSPISGHRSVSWYQQTPGQGLQFLFEYFSETQRNKGNFPGRFSGRQFSNSRSEMNVSTLELGDSALYLCASSGDSSMNTEAFFGQGTRLTVV.

The chain couples TRBV20-1 to TRBJ1-1, with 7 bases matching TRBD1. The ends lost 3 bases at V and 3 bases at J; junction bases unmatched: 13. Germline-derived CDR1 and CDR2 are DFQATT and SNEGSKA (reference sequence). The CDR3 contains 16 residues. CDR3 coding DNA: TGCAGTGCTAGTCAGGCGTGGACAGGAGAACACACTGAAGCTTTCTTT. Protein product: CSASQAWTGEHTEAFF.

The chain has TRBV18 and TRBJ2-7, with D unresolved. The CDR3 is 12 amino acids. Germline CDR1 and CDR2: KGHSH and LQKENI. The V end was cut by 3 bases, the J end by 5 bases, with 8 bases between. CDR3 sequence: CASSPSSDEQYF. In DNA form, the CDR3 reads TGTGCCAGCTCACCCTCTAGTGACGAGCAGTACTTC.